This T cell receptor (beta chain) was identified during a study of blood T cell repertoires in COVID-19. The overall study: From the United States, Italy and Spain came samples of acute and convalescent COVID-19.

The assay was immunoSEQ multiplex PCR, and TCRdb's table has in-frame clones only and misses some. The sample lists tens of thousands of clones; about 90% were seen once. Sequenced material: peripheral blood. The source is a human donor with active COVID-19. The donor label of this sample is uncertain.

The CDR3 region has the DNA TGTGCCATCAGTCCGGACAGAAACAATCAGCCCCAGCATTTT. Protein product: CAISPDRNNQPQHF. The chain links TRBV10-3 to TRBJ1-5; D might be TRBD1 (6 bases). CDR3 length: 14 amino acids. V was trimmed by 5 bases and J by 3 bases, leaving 11 bases between them. Germline loops: CDR1 ENHRY, CDR2 SYGVKD.